This TCR beta chain is from a study of identical twins. The study's findings and limits: Sequences that were beta out-of-frame showed weaker excess twin sharing. Cross-sectional statistical analysis was relied on for the conclusions, without the same donors being followed. Partial confounding of zero-insertion analyses by invariant MAIT and iNKT cells was possible.

About this clonotype: Its specificity is not known.

One entry per CDR3 protein results from TCRdb running MiXCR on the 5' RACE reads. The sample consists of about 890,000 distinct CDR3 sequences, approximately 13% of them appearing once. Healthy Caucasian donors formed the entire cohort. The same data also contributed to another study, on yellow fever vaccine responses in identical twins.

Sequenced: PBMCs. The TCR sequence derives from a woman aged 18-30 years in good health.

The CDR3, as DNA: TGCAGCGTTGATCCCTTCGCCACGGGTGAGCAGTACTTC. Its protein product is CSVDPFATGEQYF. The rearrangement uses TRBV29-1 and TRBJ2-7; no definite D call. Germline-derived CDR1 and CDR2 are SQVTM and ANQGSEA. V lost 3 bases and J 7 bases, leaving 16 bases between the germline ends. The CDR3 length is 13 residues.